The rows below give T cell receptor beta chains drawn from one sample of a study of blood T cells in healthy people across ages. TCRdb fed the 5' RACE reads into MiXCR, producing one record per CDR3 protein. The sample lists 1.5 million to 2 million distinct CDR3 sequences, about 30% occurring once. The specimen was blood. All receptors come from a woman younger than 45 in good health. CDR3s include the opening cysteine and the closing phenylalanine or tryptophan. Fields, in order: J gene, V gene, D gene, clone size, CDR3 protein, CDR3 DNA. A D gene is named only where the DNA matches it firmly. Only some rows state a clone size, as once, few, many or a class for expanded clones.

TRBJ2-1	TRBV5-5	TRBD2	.	CASSLRLAGVFDNEQFF	TGTGCCAGCAGCTTGAGGCTAGCGGGAGTTTTCGACAATGAGCAGTTCTTC
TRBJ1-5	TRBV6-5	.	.	CASSYSMGFNQPQHF	TGTGCCAGCAGTTACTCGATGGGGTTCAATCAGCCCCAGCATTTT
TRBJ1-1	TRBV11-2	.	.	CASSLEMETEAFF	TGTGCCAGCAGCTTAGAAATGGAGACTGAAGCTTTCTTT
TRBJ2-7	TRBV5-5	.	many	CASSFYVSYEQYF	TGTGCCAGCAGCTTTTATGTTAGCTACGAGCAGTACTTC
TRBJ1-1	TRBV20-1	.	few	CSASKNTEAFF	TGCAGTGCTAGTAAGAACACTGAAGCTTTCTTT
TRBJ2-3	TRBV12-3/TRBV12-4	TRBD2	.	CASRQVTSGGDTQYF	TGTGCCAGCAGGCAAGTGACTAGCGGGGGAGATACGCAGTATTTT
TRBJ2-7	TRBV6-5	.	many	CASSYSMDYEQYF	TGTGCCAGCAGTTACTCGATGGACTACGAGCAGTACTTC
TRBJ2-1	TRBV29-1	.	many	CSVVSGPVAVYEQFF	TGCAGCGTTGTATCTGGGCCAGTAGCCGTCTATGAGCAGTTCTTC
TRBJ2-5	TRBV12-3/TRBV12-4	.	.	CASSTQGGSNEQYF	TGTGCCAGCAGTACCCAAGGGGGGAGTAATGAGCAGTACTTC
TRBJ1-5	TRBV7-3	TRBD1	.	CAGSSRTGLSNQPQHF	TGTGCCGGCAGCTCACGGACAGGGCTTAGCAATCAGCCCCAGCATTTT
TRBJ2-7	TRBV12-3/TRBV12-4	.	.	CASSTARTRTGEQYF	TGTGCCAGCAGTACCGCGCGAACTAGGACTGGAGAGCAGTACTTC
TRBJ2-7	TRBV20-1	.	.	CSAGDPRQEPEQYF	TGCAGTGCTGGAGACCCTCGACAGGAACCCGAGCAGTACTTC
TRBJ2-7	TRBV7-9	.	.	CASSNWRGKDEQYF	TGTGCCAGCAGCAACTGGAGAGGGAAGGACGAGCAGTACTTC
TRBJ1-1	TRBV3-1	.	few	CASSQVLGMNTEAFF	TGTGCCAGCAGCCAAGTACTGGGTATGAACACTGAAGCTTTCTTT
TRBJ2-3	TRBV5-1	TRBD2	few	CASNLAGDGVDTQYF	TGCGCCAGCAACCTAGCGGGGGACGGTGTGGATACGCAGTATTTT
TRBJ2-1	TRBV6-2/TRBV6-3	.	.	CASSYSSRREGSYNEQFF	TGTGCCAGCAGTTACTCGAGCCGGCGCGAGGGGTCCTACAATGAGCAGTTCTTC
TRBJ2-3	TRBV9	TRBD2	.	CASSVTAGGSTDTQYF	TGTGCCAGCAGCGTCACCGCGGGGGGCAGCACAGATACGCAGTATTTT
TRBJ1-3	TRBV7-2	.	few	CASSLWGEGNTIYF	TGTGCCAGCAGCTTGTGGGGTGAAGGAAACACCATATATTTT
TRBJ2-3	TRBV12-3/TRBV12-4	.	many	CASSPVGQGTQYF	TGTGCCAGCAGCCCCGTCGGTCAGGGTACGCAGTATTTT
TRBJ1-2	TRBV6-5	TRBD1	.	CASSDRAQDYGYTF	TGTGCCAGCAGTGACAGGGCTCAAGACTATGGCTACACCTTC
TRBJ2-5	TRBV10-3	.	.	CAISESSVETQYF	TGTGCCATCAGTGAGTCGAGTGTGGAGACCCAGTACTTC
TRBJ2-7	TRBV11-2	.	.	CASSLVGGGDEQYF	TGTGCCAGCAGCTTAGTAGGGGGAGGCGACGAGCAGTACTTC
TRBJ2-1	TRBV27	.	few	CASKNWANNEQFF	TGTGCCAGCAAAAATTGGGCAAACAATGAGCAGTTCTTC
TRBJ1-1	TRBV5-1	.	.	CASTGGAGTEAFF	TGCGCCAGCACCGGGGGGGCCGGCACTGAAGCTTTCTTT
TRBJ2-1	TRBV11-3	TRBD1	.	CASSYGAGGASEQFF	TGTGCCAGCAGCTATGGGGCAGGGGGCGCGTCCGAGCAGTTCTTC
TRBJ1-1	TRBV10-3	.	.	CAAGSANTEAFF	TGTGCCGCCGGATCGGCGAACACTGAAGCTTTCTTT
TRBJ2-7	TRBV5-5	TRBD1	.	CASSAPGQYTEQYF	TGTGCCAGCAGCGCGCCGGGACAGTATACCGAGCAGTACTTC
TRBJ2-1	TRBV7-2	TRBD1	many	CASSLTPDRVNEQFF	TGTGCCAGCAGCCTAACTCCGGACAGGGTCAATGAGCAGTTCTTC
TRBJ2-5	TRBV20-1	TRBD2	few	CSAPAFSSGRGETQYF	TGCAGTGCTCCTGCCTTCAGTAGCGGGAGAGGGGAGACCCAGTACTTC
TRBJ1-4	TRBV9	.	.	CASSVEGVTNEKRFF	TGTGCCAGCAGCGTAGAGGGGGTGACTAATGAAAAACGGTTTTTT
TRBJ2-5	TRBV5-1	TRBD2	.	CASRPQRGQETQYF	TGCGCCAGCAGGCCCCAGCGGGGCCAAGAGACCCAGTACTTC
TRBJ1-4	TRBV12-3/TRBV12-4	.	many	CASSPRGGANEKLFF	TGTGCCAGCAGCCCCCGGGGGGGTGCTAATGAAAAACTGTTTTTT
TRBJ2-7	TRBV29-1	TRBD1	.	CSVEERTGGYEQYF	TGCAGCGTTGAAGAGAGGACAGGTGGCTACGAGCAGTACTTC
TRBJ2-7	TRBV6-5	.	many	CASRTATGSSYEQYF	TGTGCCAGCAGGACAGCAACAGGGAGCTCCTACGAGCAGTACTTC
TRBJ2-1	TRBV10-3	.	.	CAISELGEGEQFF	TGTGCCATCAGTGAGCTAGGTGAGGGTGAGCAGTTCTTC
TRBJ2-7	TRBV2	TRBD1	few	CASKQGASYEQYF	TGTGCCAGCAAACAGGGGGCCTCCTACGAGCAGTACTTC
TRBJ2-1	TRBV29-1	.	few	CSVDLRASGNEQFF	TGCAGCGTTGATCTCAGAGCCTCTGGCAATGAGCAGTTCTTC
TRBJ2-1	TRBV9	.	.	CASSVASVGGYYNEQFF	TGTGCCAGCAGCGTAGCGTCGGTTGGGGGGTATTACAATGAGCAGTTCTTC
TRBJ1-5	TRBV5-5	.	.	CASSLRGYNQPRHF	TGTGCCAGCAGCTTGCGGGGGTACAATCAGCCCCGGCATTTT
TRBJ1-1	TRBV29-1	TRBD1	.	CSGGRRGDTEAFF	TGCAGCGGTGGCCGCAGGGGGGACACTGAAGCTTTCTTT
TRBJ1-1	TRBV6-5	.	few	CASSYSTGPTEAFF	TGTGCCAGCAGTTACTCGACAGGACCCACTGAAGCTTTCTTT
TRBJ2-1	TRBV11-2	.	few	CASSPPERRGYNEQFF	TGTGCCAGCAGCCCCCCAGAAAGGCGCGGATACAATGAGCAGTTCTTC